This passage covers 19 T cell receptor beta chains from one sample sequenced in a study of control samples from healthy donors and cancer patients. Clones were sequenced by immunoSEQ multiplex PCR, and TCRdb holds only the in-frame ones, with some missing. The data show about 180,000 clones, with roughly 94% seen just once and 1.3% to 1.5% held by the top ten. The sample consisted of blood. All receptors come from a woman between 18 and 29 years old in good health.

The CDR3 DNA sequence: TGTGCCAGCAGTCCGGACAGGACCTACTATGGCTACACCTTC. It yields the protein CASSPDRTYYGYTF. The chain recombines TRBV6-2 or TRBV6-3 with TRBJ1-2, with 7 positions matching TRBD1. This CDR3 spans 14 amino acids. The J segment lost 3 bases and the V segment lost 5 bases, leaving 6 bases of the junction unmatched. Germline V lookup: CDR1 MNHEY, CDR2 SVGEGT.

The V call is TRBV6-5, the J call TRBJ1-3; D not resolved. Germline CDR1 MNHEY, CDR2 SVGAGI. V lost 6 bases and J lost 6, with 9 bases in between. The CDR3 extends over 12 amino acids. The CDR3 reads CASRSWENTIYF. CDR3 bases: TGTGCCAGCAGGTCCTGGGAAAACACCATATATTTT.

As DNA, the CDR3 is TGCAGTGCTTCCGACGGAGAAAACCTCCACTTT. It yields the protein CSASDGENLHF. This chain links TRBV20-1 with TRBJ1-6; D gene unclear. Trimming pared 5 bases from V and 15 bases from J, leaving 14 bases between. The germline CDR1 and CDR2 sequences are DFQATT and SNEGSKA (reference sequence). The CDR3 has 11 residues.

In its sample, this clone was seen once. This rearrangement joins TRBV9 to TRBJ2-2; TRBD1 agrees at 10 bases. With V trimmed by 3 bases and J by 1 base, 9 bases remained unmatched. CDR3 size: 18 residues. Germline V gives CDR1 SGDLS, CDR2 YYNGEE. CDR3 nucleotide sequence: TGTGCCAGCAGCGCCGGGACAGGGGCCCTTATGAACACCGGGGAGCTGTTTTTT. Amino acids: CASSAGTGALMNTGELFF.

V gene TRBV9 combines with J gene TRBJ1-2; TRBD1 is a possible D gene (6 bases). Germline CDR1 is SGDLS and CDR2 is YYNGEE. Trimming took 3 bases from V and 4 from J, leaving 19 bases between them. The CDR3 covers 16 residues. The CDR3 is CASSEIPPGHLYGYTF. The CDR3 region has the DNA TGTGCCAGCAGCGAAATTCCCCCGGGACATCTCTATGGCTACACCTTC. Supplemented by reference TRBV9 and TRBJ1-2, the full variable domain reads DSGVTQTPKHLITATGQRVTLRCSPRSGDLSVYWYQQSLDQGLQFLIQYYNGEERAKGNILERFSAQQFPDLHSELNLSSLELGDSALYFCASSEIPPGHLYGYTFGSGTRLTVV.

The chain joins TRBV28 to TRBJ2-3, with D perhaps matching TRBD2 (6 bases). Trimming cost V 2 bases and J 6 bases, with 12 bases left between them. From germline, CDR1 is MDHEN and CDR2 SYDVKM. The CDR3 runs 14 residues. CDR3 sequence: CASSLGGPVDTQYF. The CDR3 DNA sequence: TGTGCCAGCAGTTTAGGAGGGCCGGTCGATACGCAGTATTTT.

J is TRBJ1-1 and V is TRBV11-1, with D uncertain. Germline assignment: CDR1 SGHAT and CDR2 FQDESV (reference sequence). The CDR3 runs 14 residues. The ends were cut back, 5 bases at V and 0 bases at J, with 10 bases in the middle. CDR3 in amino acids: CASSPEQMNTEAFF. CDR3 sequence (DNA): TGTGCCAGCAGCCCAGAACAGATGAACACTGAAGCTTTCTTT.

This rearrangement joins TRBV7-9 to TRBJ2-5; D gene unclear. Trimming took 5 bases from V and 0 from J, leaving 7 bases between them. CDR3 size: 13 residues. CDR1 is SEHNR, CDR2 FQNEAQ, per germline (reference sequence). CDR3 residues: CASSPQNQETQYF. The CDR3 coding sequence is TGTGCCAGCAGCCCACAGAACCAAGAGACCCAGTACTTC.

The sample holds a few counts of this clone. This chain links TRBV13 with TRBJ2-7; either TRBD1 or TRBD2 may fit D (5 bases each). With 5 bases removed from V and 1 base from J, the gap between germline ends came to 18 bases. The CDR3 contains 16 residues. Germline V CDR1 and CDR2: PRHDT, FYEKMQ (reference sequence). Here the CDR3 reads CASSPEGTQGSYEQYF. The CDR3 bases are TGTGCCAGCAGCCCCGAAGGGACGCAGGGTTCCTACGAGCAGTACTTC.

The V and J genes are TRBV5-5 and TRBJ2-7; tentative D call: TRBD1 (6 bases). V lost 0 bases and J lost 2, with 12 bases in between. The V gene's germline CDR1 is SGHKS and CDR2 YYEKEE (reference sequence). The CDR3 is made up of 15 amino acids. CDR3 region: CASSLAGTTAYEQYF. The CDR3 DNA reads as TGTGCCAGCAGCTTGGCCGGGACAACGGCCTACGAGCAGTACTTC. The full variable domain, rest sourced from reference TRBV5-5 and TRBJ2-7, is DAGVTQSPTHLIKTRGQQVTLRCSPISGHKSVSWYQQVLGQGPQFIFQYYEKEERGRGNFPDRFSARQFPNYSSELNVNALLLGDSALYLCASSLAGTTAYEQYFGPGTRLTVT.

This chain connects TRBV7-9 to TRBJ2-7; no clear D gene. Trimming cost V 5 bases and J 2 bases, with 4 bases left between them. The germline gives CDR1 SEHNR, CDR2 FQNEAQ (reference sequence). This CDR3 has 11 amino acids. CDR3 amino acids: CASSITYEQYF. As DNA, the CDR3 is TGTGCCAGCAGCATAACCTACGAGCAGTACTTC.

The chain has TRBV7-9 and TRBJ2-5; 7 nucleotides align to TRBD2. This CDR3 comprises 14 residues. J was trimmed by 5 bases and V by 5 bases; bases with no gene match: 8. Germline-derived CDR1 and CDR2 are SEHNR and FQNEAQ (reference sequence). DNA for the CDR3: TGTGCCAGCAGCCCAACGGGGGGAACGGAGACCCAGTACTTC. This encodes CASSPTGGTETQYF.

The V and J genes are TRBV2 and TRBJ2-1; TRBD1 might be the D (6 bases). Germline lookup yields CDR1 SNHLY and CDR2 FYNNEI. V lost 3 bases, J lost 11 bases, and 17 bases lay in between. This CDR3 is built from 14 residues. This CDR3 is CASSEGASLVKQFF. DNA for the CDR3: TGTGCCAGCAGTGAGGGGGCCTCCCTAGTGAAGCAGTTCTTC. Full variable domain (missing parts from reference TRBV2 and TRBJ2-1): EPEVTQTPSHQVTQMGQEVILRCVPISNHLYFYWYRQILGQKVEFLVSFYNNEISEKSEIFDDQFSVERPDGSNFTLKIRSTKLEDSAMYFCASSEGASLVKQFFGPGTRLTVL.

V gene TRBV3-1 (or the pseudogene TRBV3-2) combines with J gene TRBJ1-2; a weak D match, TRBD1 (6 bases). With 3 bases removed from V and 6 bases from J, the gap between germline ends came to 8 bases. Germline V gene data show CDR1 as LGHDT and CDR2 as YNNKEL (reference sequence). This CDR3 has 12 residues. The CDR3 nucleotides are TGTGCCAGCAGCCAGGGGGCCCATGGCTACACCTTC. It translates to CASSQGAHGYTF.

V usage is TRBV6-5 and J usage is TRBJ2-3; D remains ambiguous. V lost 5 bases, J lost 7 bases, and 10 bases lay in between. The CDR3 has 12 amino acids. Germline lookup yields CDR1 MNHEY and CDR2 SVGAGI. CDR3 in amino acids: CASSPLTNTQYF. The CDR3 DNA reads as TGTGCCAGCAGTCCACTTACAAATACGCAGTATTTT.

V usage is TRBV4-1 and J usage is TRBJ1-3, with D unresolved. The V gene's germline CDR1 is MGHRA and CDR2 YSYEKL. V lost 1 base, J lost 3 bases, and 4 bases lay in between. The CDR3 contains 13 residues. Here the CDR3 DNA reads TGCGCCAGCAGCCAAGGAGGTGGAAACACCATATATTTT. Residues: CASSQGGGNTIYF.

V is TRBV9 and J is TRBJ1-3, with TRBD1 matching over 8 bases. CDR3 length equals 15 residues. Germline lookup yields CDR1 SGDLS and CDR2 YYNGEE. V gave up 4 bases and J gave up 2 bases; unmatched junction bases: 5. CDR3 amino acids: CASSTQGATGNTIYF. The CDR3 DNA reads TGTGCCAGCAGCACGCAGGGGGCCACTGGAAACACCATATATTTT.

The chain is built from TRBV19 and TRBJ2-1; D ambiguous. Looked up from germline, CDR1 is LNHDA and CDR2 is SQIVND (reference sequence). The germline V and J ends were trimmed by 5 bases and 4 bases, with 9 bases remaining between them. This CDR3 contains 13 residues. The CDR3 loop reads CASSPSRYNEQFF. As DNA, the CDR3 is TGTGCCAGTAGTCCCTCTAGGTACAATGAGCAGTTCTTC. The variable domain in full, completed from reference TRBV19 and TRBJ2-1, reads DGGITQSPKYLFRKEGQNVTLSCEQNLNHDAMYWYRQDPGQGLRLIYYSQIVNDFQKGDIAEGYSVSREKKESFPLTVTSAQKNPTAFYLCASSPSRYNEQFFGPGTRLTVL.

CDR3 coding DNA: TGTGCCAGCAGGTGGGACAATAACTATGGCTACACCTTC. Its protein product is CASRWDNNYGYTF. This chain uses TRBV6-5 with TRBJ1-2; a possible D gene is TRBD1 (6 bases). This CDR3 spans 13 amino acids. CDR1 and CDR2 from the germline V gene are MNHEY and SVGAGI. The ends were cut back, 6 bases at V and 1 base at J, with 9 bases in the middle.